These T cell receptor beta chains were read from a single sample in a study of shared clonotypes between healthy human individuals. Profiled with immunoSEQ multiplex PCR; TCRdb holds only in-frame clones, not every one. The sample holds around 500,000 clones, over 70% seen once. Sequencing was carried out using PBMCs. The origin of the receptors is a middle-aged woman in good health. Some clones in this sample may be carry-over from other donors' samples. CDR3s include the opening cysteine and the closing phenylalanine or tryptophan. A D gene is named only where the DNA matches it firmly. The size of a clone is reported for some rows only, either as once, few or many, or as a class for expanded clones.

TRBJ1-2,.,few,TRBV10-3,TGTGCCATCAGTGAGTTCCGGGGTCCCTATGGCTACACCTTC,CAISEFRGPYGYTF
TRBJ1-3,.,.,TRBV15,TGTGCCACCAGCAGAGATCCGTCAGGGGCAACTGTTGACACCATATATTTT,CATSRDPSGATVDTIYF
TRBJ2-7,.,.,TRBV30,TGTGCCTGGAGTGGTATCCCCTACGAGCAGTACTTC,CAWSGIPYEQYF
TRBJ1-1,.,.,TRBV4-1,TGCGCCAGCTTTGGTCCGGCCGGAAAGAACACTGAAGCTTTCTTT,CASFGPAGKNTEAFF
TRBJ2-6,.,few,TRBV5-5,TGTGCCAGCAGCTTGGGACGTAACTCTGGGGCCAACGTCCTGACTTTC,CASSLGRNSGANVLTF
TRBJ2-7,.,few,TRBV11-2,TGTGCCAGCAGAACAGGGTACGAGCAGTACTTC,CASRTGYEQYF
TRBJ2-7,.,.,TRBV6-1,TGTGCCAGCAGTCGAGGACGAGACTACGAGCAGTACTTC,CASSRGRDYEQYF
TRBJ2-7,TRBD2,.,TRBV7-2,TGTGCCAGCAGCCCAACTAGCGAGGCTTACGAGCAGTACTTC,CASSPTSEAYEQYF
TRBJ1-5,TRBD1,.,TRBV15,TGTGCCACCAGCAGTGGGGACAGGGGAAGTTGGGATCAGCCCCAGCATTTT,CATSSGDRGSWDQPQHF
TRBJ2-2,.,.,TRBV2,TGTGCCAGCAGTGAAGCAGTTTACACCGGGGAGCTGTTTTTT,CASSEAVYTGELFF
TRBJ1-1,.,.,TRBV10-2,TGCGCCAGCAGTCTACAGAACACTGAAGCTTTCTTT,CASSLQNTEAFF